Listed below are T cell receptor beta chains from one sample, sequenced in a study of blood T cells in healthy people across ages. TCRdb re-analysed the 5' RACE reads in MiXCR, keeping a single row per CDR3 protein. The repertoire has around 1,900,000 distinct CDR3 sequences, roughly two fifths of them found once; the top ten carry 23%. The specimen was blood. The receptors stem from a human donor in good health. The CDR3 runs from the conserved cysteine through the conserved F or W. Fields, in order: V gene, clone size, J gene, D gene, CDR3 DNA, CDR3 protein. D genes are given only for firm matches. Size is stated for part of the rows, as once, few or many counts, or as a class when the clone is expanded.

>TRBV5-5|few|TRBJ2-3|NA
TGTGCCAGCAGCTCCTTAGCGACCTACACAGATACGCAGTATTTT
CASSSLATYTDTQYF
>TRBV30|NA|TRBJ1-1|NA
TGTGCCTGGACCCTAACAGGGTACACTGAAGCTTTCTTT
CAWTLTGYTEAFF
>TRBV5-1|once|TRBJ2-3|TRBD1
TGCGCCAGCAGCGCACAGGGGAACACAGATACGCGGTATTTT
CASSAQGNTDTRYF
>TRBV12-3/TRBV12-4|few|TRBJ1-2|TRBD1
TGTGCCAGCAGTCCCGGGACAGGAGAGTTGGAAGGCTACACCTTC
CASSPGTGELEGYTF
>TRBV7-3|many|TRBJ1-1|NA
TGTGCCAGCAGCCCGACAGGGAACACTGAAGCTTTCTTT
CASSPTGNTEAFF
>TRBV25-1|NA|TRBJ1-2|NA
TGTGCCAGCATGGCTGGGGCGGACGGCTACACCTTC
CASMAGADGYTF
>TRBV4-2|few|TRBJ2-5|NA
TGTGCCAGCAGCCAACGGGGCAGTATTGTGGAGACCCAGTACTTC
CASSQRGSIVETQYF
>TRBV4-3|NA|TRBJ2-1|TRBD2
TGCGCCAGCAGCCAAGGGCCCGGGACTAGCGGGGGGGCGGCAGGCGAGCAGTTCTTC
CASSQGPGTSGGAAGEQFF
>TRBV7-2|many|TRBJ1-6|TRBD1
TGTGCCAGCAGCCTAGCGACAGGGTATAATTCACCCCTCCACTTT
CASSLATGYNSPLHF
>TRBV28|NA|TRBJ2-7|NA
TGTGCCAGCAGTAAGGCCCCCGGGGGACCCTACGAGCAGTACTTC
CASSKAPGGPYEQYF
>TRBV28|NA|TRBJ2-7|TRBD2
TGTGCCAGCAGCCCAGCGCCCCGGGGGGCCTACGAGCAGTACTTC
CASSPAPRGAYEQYF
>TRBV27|many|TRBJ1-6|NA
TGTGCCAGCAGTTTCAACTTAGTTAATTCACCCCTCCACTTT
CASSFNLVNSPLHF
>TRBV5-1|NA|TRBJ2-7|NA
TGCGCCAGCAGCTTGAGGACCTTGGACGGTTCCTACGAGCAGTACTTC
CASSLRTLDGSYEQYF
>TRBV4-1|NA|TRBJ1-1|NA
TGCGCCAGCAAGAAGTTGGGCCAGGGCGGTCACACTGAAGCTTTCTTT
CASKKLGQGGHTEAFF
>TRBV12-3/TRBV12-4|once|TRBJ1-1|NA
TGTGCCAGCAGTCCCCTGTGGGTGCGTGAAGCTTTCTTT
CASSPLWVREAFF
>TRBV12-3/TRBV12-4|NA|TRBJ2-1|NA
TGTGCCAGCAGTTTATGGGAATTGATGTTCTTC
CASSLWELMFF